This T cell receptor beta chain was identified during a study of cytomegalovirus exposure and HLA in healthy donors. Study details: For the approximately 360 genotyped donors, 65% to 90% fell within the Caucasian-associated ancestry cluster. General study results and limits: Some TCR beta chains (more than 150 of them) were listed as cytomegalovirus-associated. A later look showed TCR association rates differing by HLA locus, highest for DRB1 and lowest for HLA-C.

In the case of this clone: Its matching antigen is unknown.

13 Jbeta primers and 60 Vbeta primers were used for the PCR. Using immunoSEQ multiplex PCR, the repertoire was profiled, and TCRdb retains in-frame clones only, with some absent. The data show around 85,000 clones, about four fifths seen once. Trimming took off 1 base at V and 6 bases at J, with 10 bases between the two ends. Germline-derived CDR1 and CDR2 are SGHAT and FQNNGV. The CDR3 runs to 14 residues. Sequenced sample: PBMCs. This receptor was identified in a man aged 50 to 60 in good health and CMV-seropositive. V usage is TRBV11-2 and J usage is TRBJ2-4, with TRBD1 as a possible D gene (5 bases). CDR3 nucleotide sequence: TGTGCCAGCAGCTTAGGGAGTAGGGGAAACATTCAGTACTTC. As protein: CASSLGSRGNIQYF.